The 8 T cell receptor beta chains in this list originate from one sample, sequenced in a study of blood T cell repertoires in COVID-19. Clones were read by immunoSEQ multiplex PCR, and TCRdb kept only the in-frame ones, dropping some. The table has some 300,000 clones, approximately 88% seen once. The specimen was PBMCs or T cells enriched from blood (not recorded which). Receptors were obtained from a woman in her twenties or thirties who had recovered from COVID-19.

The chain joins TRBV19 to TRBJ2-1; TRBD2 matches 9 bases. V dropped 0 bases and J dropped 9; count of bases not matched to a gene: 12. CDR1 and CDR2 (germline): LNHDA, SQIVND (reference sequence). CDR3 size: 17 residues. In nucleotides, the CDR3 is TGTGCCAGTAGTATAGATGGGCGATTAGCGGGGGCCGGTGAGCAGTTCTTC. This codes for CASSIDGRLAGAGEQFF.

The chain links TRBV6-2 or TRBV6-3 to TRBJ1-5; unclear D gene. The CDR3 is 15 residues long. CDR1 is MNHEY, CDR2 SVGEGT, per germline. The V end was cut by 1 base, the J end by 4 bases, with 11 bases between. In nucleotides, the CDR3 is TGTGCCAGCAGTTACTACCCACCGGGTAATCAGCCCCAGCATTTT. Translation gives CASSYYPPGNQPQHF.

This chain links TRBV18 with TRBJ2-2; TRBD1 aligns across 9 bases. Germline loops: CDR1 KGHSH, CDR2 LQKENI. This CDR3 region has 15 residues. V shed 6 bases, J shed 3 bases, and the junction held 5 bases outside the gene matches. CDR3 nucleotides: TGTGCCAGCTCTGGACAGGGGCGCGACACCGGGGAGCTGTTTTTT. Translated: CASSGQGRDTGELFF. Combining the CDR3 with reference TRBV18 and TRBJ2-2 gives the whole variable domain NAGVMQNPRHLVRRRGQEARLRCSPMKGHSHVYWYRQLPEEGLKFMVYLQKENIIDESGMPKERFSAEFPKEGPSILRIQQVVRGDSAAYFCASSGQGRDTGELFFGEGSRLTVL.

The chain has TRBV6-5 and TRBJ2-7; D perhaps matches TRBD1 (6 bases). Germline-derived CDR1 and CDR2 are MNHEY and SVGAGI. The CDR3 has 14 residues. V lost 5 bases, J lost 1 base, and 12 bases lay in between. The CDR3 bases are TGTGCCAGCAGTCGACAGGACGGATCCTACGAGCAGTACTTC. This sequence encodes CASSRQDGSYEQYF.

This chain uses TRBV9 with TRBJ2-1; 12 nucleotides line up with TRBD2. V shed 7 bases and J 9 bases; nucleotides not matched to a gene: 8. Germline CDR1 SGDLS, CDR2 YYNGEE. The CDR3 runs 14 residues. This CDR3 is CASETSGRSGEQFF. For the CDR3, the DNA is TGTGCCAGCGAAACTAGCGGGAGGTCGGGTGAGCAGTTCTTC.

This clone was observed a handful of times. The gene calls are TRBV2 and TRBJ1-2; D may be TRBD1 (6 bases). The CDR3 contains 15 residues. V lost 7 bases and J 0 bases, leaving 15 bases between the germline ends. CDR1 is SNHLY and CDR2 is FYNNEI in the germline V gene. The DNA for the CDR3 is TGTGCCAGCACAGGACAGCTCCAAGCTAACTATGGCTACACCTTC. The encoded protein is CASTGQLQANYGYTF.

The rearrangement joins TRBV28 to TRBJ2-1; 9 nucleotides line up with TRBD2. CDR3 length: 16 residues. The germline V gene has CDR1 MDHEN and CDR2 SYDVKM. After removal of 5 bases from V and 4 bases from J, the junction contained 9 bases not matched to a gene. CDR3 in amino acids: CASSPGSLAGYNEQFF. The DNA for the CDR3 is TGTGCCAGCAGTCCCGGTTCGCTAGCGGGGTACAATGAGCAGTTCTTC.

Only a few counts were recorded for this clone. V and J are TRBV2 and TRBJ2-5; a possible D gene is TRBD2 (6 bases). Germline CDR1 is SNHLY and CDR2 is FYNNEI. Trimming shortened V by 8 bases and J by 2 bases, and 15 bases separated the two germline ends. CDR3 length: 14 residues. The CDR3 reads CASLQGAGQETQYF. The CDR3 bases are TGTGCCAGCCTTCAGGGTGCGGGACAAGAGACCCAGTACTTC. Looking up the rest from reference TRBV2 and TRBJ2-5 gives the full variable domain: EPEVTQTPSHQVTQMGQEVILRCVPISNHLYFYWYRQILGQKVEFLVSFYNNEISEKSEIFDDQFSVERPDGSNFTLKIRSTKLEDSAMYFCASLQGAGQETQYFGPGTRLLVL.